What follows are 26 T cell receptor beta chains derived from one specimen sequenced in a study of T-cell reconstitution after alpha-beta-depleted transplantation in children. Unique molecular identifiers were used in preparing the TCRbeta library. TCRdb used MiXCR to reprocess the PCR reads, holding one entry per CDR3 protein. The sample has around 300,000 distinct CDR3 sequences; around a tenth are singletons. The sample consisted of peripheral blood, taken 180 days after TCRalphabeta/CD19-depleted stem cell transplant. These receptors were obtained from a male patient aged 2-9 years who had a stem cell transplant for chronic granulomatous disease, so the T cells may come from the graft donor.

This chain links TRBV21-1 with TRBJ1-1. TRBV21-1 is a pseudogene segment. CDR3 size: 14 residues. CDR3 nucleotide sequence: TGTGCCAGCAGCATGGTAAGGATGAACGCTGAAGCTTTCTTT. Translated: CASSMVRMNAEAFF.

In its sample, this clonotype was seen many times. The chain has TRBV30 and TRBJ2-2; possibly TRBD2 for D (5 bases). V shed 4 bases and J shed 4 bases, with 10 bases lying between them. Germline V gene data show CDR1 as GTSNPN and CDR2 as SVGIG (reference sequence). This CDR3 spans 13 amino acids. CDR3 region: CAWNHGITGELFF. DNA of the CDR3: TGTGCCTGGAATCACGGGATCACCGGGGAGCTGTTTTTT. Based on the CDR3 plus reference TRBV30 and TRBJ2-2, the full variable domain is SQTIHQWPATLVQPVGSPLSLECTVEGTSNPNLYWYRQAAGRGLQLLFYSVGIGQISSEVPQNLSASRPQDRQFILSSKKLLLSDSGFYLCAWNHGITGELFFGEGSRLTVL.

This chain joins TRBV28 and TRBJ2-5; 11 bases agree with TRBD1. Trimming took 5 bases from V and 3 from J; bases not matched to a gene: 8. This CDR3 spans 16 amino acids. From germline, CDR1 is MDHEN and CDR2 SYDVKM. As DNA, the CDR3 is TGTGCCAGCAGTCTCGAGGGACAGGGGGTAAAAGAGACCCAGTACTTC. This translates into CASSLEGQGVKETQYF. Full variable domain (rest looked up from reference TRBV28 and TRBJ2-5): DVKVTQSSRYLVKRTGEKVFLECVQDMDHENMFWYRQDPGLGLRLIYFSYDVKMKEKGDIPEGYSVSREKKERFSLILESASTNQTSMYLCASSLEGQGVKETQYFGPGTRLLVL.

This clonotype was observed many times. This chain connects TRBV12-3 or TRBV12-4 to TRBJ2-1, with a possible D match to TRBD1 (5 bases). The CDR3 covers 15 residues. Trimming removed 7 bases from V and 0 bases from J, with 13 bases in between. DNA of the CDR3: TGTGCCAGCAACACGGACAATAGCTCCTACAATGAGCAGTTCTTC. This sequence encodes CASNTDNSSYNEQFF.

On this clonotype itself: A much larger clone sits a single nucleotide away, making a read error possible. This chain connects TRBV29-1 to TRBJ2-5; possibly TRBD1 or TRBD2 for D (5 bases each). The CDR3 is 12 amino acids. The V and J ends lost 6 bases and 7 bases respectively, with 15 bases between them. Germline assignment: CDR1 SQVTM and CDR2 ANQGSEA. For the CDR3, the DNA is TGCAGCGTGTCATATCCAGGGACGACCCAGTACTTC. Protein sequence: CSVSYPGTTQYF.

This clonotype was counted between two and nine times. V usage is TRBV7-9 and J usage is TRBJ2-7; possibly TRBD1 or TRBD2 for D (6 bases each). The CDR3 runs to 17 residues. Trimming shortened V by 4 bases and J by 1 base, and 20 bases separated the two germline ends. Germline V gives CDR1 SEHNR, CDR2 FQNEAQ (reference sequence). The chain's CDR3 is CASSWGLQGGRSYEQYF. The CDR3 region has the DNA TGTGCCAGCAGCTGGGGCCTACAGGGAGGCCGATCCTACGAGCAGTACTTC.

This clonotype showed up many times. The chain joins TRBV5-1 to TRBJ2-2, with 8 bases lining up with TRBD2. V was pared by 4 bases and J by 0 bases, with 11 bases of the junction left unmatched. The germline V gene encodes CDR1 SGHRS and CDR2 YFSETQ. The CDR3 length is 18 residues. CDR3 sequence reads: CASSPVFGAGANTGELFF. CDR3 DNA: TGCGCCAGCAGCCCCGTTTTCGGAGCGGGGGCGAACACCGGGGAGCTGTTTTTT.

This clonotype was detected a few times. The genes are TRBV6-2 or TRBV6-3 and TRBJ2-1, with TRBD2 matching 13 bases. With V trimmed by 2 bases and J by 6 bases, 10 bases remained unmatched. The germline V gene has CDR1 MNHEY and CDR2 SVGEGT. The CDR3 has 18 amino acids. DNA of the CDR3: TGTGCCAGCAGTTACCTGAGACTAGCGGGAGGAGATGGCAATGAGCAGTTCTTC. Its translation is CASSYLRLAGGDGNEQFF.

This clonotype has at least ten counts. The chain couples TRBV20-1 to TRBJ1-1; no clear D gene. The germline V and J ends were trimmed by 0 bases and 2 bases, with 10 bases remaining between them. The CDR3 consists of 14 residues. Germline values: CDR1 DFQATT, CDR2 SNEGSKA (reference sequence). The CDR3 protein is CSARERKINTEAFF. As DNA, the CDR3 is TGCAGTGCTAGAGAGAGGAAGATAAACACTGAAGCTTTCTTT.

This clonotype was counted only a few times. V and J are TRBV30 and TRBJ1-6; D gene unclear. Deletions cut 0 bases from V and 3 bases from J, with 12 bases between. CDR1 and CDR2 from the germline V gene are GTSNPN and SVGIG (reference sequence). The length of the CDR3 is 16 residues. The CDR3 is CAWSVDVGRYNSPLHF. The CDR3 coding sequence is TGTGCCTGGAGTGTAGACGTCGGACGCTATAATTCACCCCTCCACTTT.

Many counts were recorded for this clonotype. The CDR3 DNA follows: TGCAGCGTTGGCGTTAGCTCCTACGAGCAGTACTTC. As protein: CSVGVSSYEQYF. The chain carries TRBV29-1 and TRBJ2-7; D unclear. V was shortened by 4 bases and J by 0 bases, with 7 bases between the two germline ends. CDR1 and CDR2 from the germline V gene are SQVTM and ANQGSEA. The CDR3 is 12 amino acids.

This clonotype has at least ten counts. The rearrangement links TRBV29-1 to TRBJ2-3, with D unclear. CDR3 length equals 13 residues. The germline V gene has CDR1 SQVTM and CDR2 ANQGSEA. Trimming cost V 4 bases and J 2 bases, with 10 bases left between them. The CDR3 DNA follows: TGCAGCGTTGCCTCAAGTTCCACAGATACGCAGTATTTT. Residues: CSVASSSTDTQYF.

This clonotype showed up many times. The V call is TRBV2, the J call TRBJ2-7; D remains unclear. The V gene's germline CDR1 is SNHLY and CDR2 FYNNEI. V gave up 6 bases and J gave up 6 bases, with 9 bases separating them. The CDR3 length is 11 residues. CDR3 bases: TGTGCCAGCAGGATATCAGGCGAGCAGTACTTC. Translation: CASRISGEQYF.

This clonotype was observed many times. The J gene is TRBJ2-3, the V gene TRBV29-1; the D gene is possibly TRBD1 (6 bases). In germline, CDR1 is SQVTM, CDR2 ANQGSEA. The CDR3 length is 15 residues. The V gene lost 8 bases and the J gene lost 2 bases, with 20 bases spanning the gap. The CDR3 spells CSIPSRGSNTDTQYF. The CDR3 coding sequence is TGCAGCATCCCTTCCAGGGGCAGTAACACAGATACGCAGTATTTT.

This clonotype was counted many times. The chain couples TRBV20-1 to TRBJ2-1; D perhaps matches TRBD2 (5 bases). V dropped 6 bases and J dropped 7 bases, with 19 bases sitting between them. CDR3 length: 14 amino acids. In germline, CDR1 is DFQATT, CDR2 SNEGSKA (reference sequence). This CDR3 is CSALEWERENEQFF. The CDR3 DNA is TGCAGTGCCCTTGAGTGGGAGCGAGAAAATGAGCAGTTCTTC.

J is TRBJ1-6 and V is TRBV12-3 or TRBV12-4; 8 bases line up with TRBD1. Unmatched junction bases numbered 11, after V lost 6 bases and J lost 10 bases. The CDR3 length is 15 residues. The CDR3 sequence: CASRSPGTGTSPLHF. The CDR3 nucleotides are TGTGCCAGCAGAAGTCCCGGGACAGGAACCTCACCCCTCCACTTT.

This clonotype was seen a handful of times. The chain links TRBV11-2 to TRBJ2-4; unclear D gene. V gave up 6 bases and J gave up 5 bases, with 17 bases separating them. CDR1 and CDR2 from the germline V gene are SGHAT and FQNNGV. The CDR3 totals 15 residues. The CDR3 region has the DNA TGTGCCAGCAGTTATGATGGACGGCTAGAAAACATTCAGTACTTC. Translating gives CASSYDGRLENIQYF.

Many counts were recorded for this clonotype. The V gene is TRBV9, the J gene TRBJ2-3; 9 nucleotides align to TRBD1. CDR1 and CDR2 (germline): SGDLS, YYNGEE. V shed 3 bases, J shed 3 bases, and the junction held 5 bases outside the gene matches. CDR3 length: 15 residues. CDR3 nucleotide sequence: TGTGCCAGCAGCGGGCAGACAGGGGGTACAGATACGCAGTATTTT. Its protein product is CASSGQTGGTDTQYF. The full variable domain, with the rest looked up from reference TRBV9 and TRBJ2-3, is DSGVTQTPKHLITATGQRVTLRCSPRSGDLSVYWYQQSLDQGLQFLIQYYNGEERAKGNILERFSAQQFPDLHSELNLSSLELGDSALYFCASSGQTGGTDTQYFGPGTRLTVL.

The sample holds many counts of this clonotype. The V gene is TRBV12-3 or TRBV12-4, the J gene TRBJ2-3; the D gene is possibly TRBD2 (5 bases). The CDR3 covers 14 residues. Trimming left V 1 base short and J 4 bases short, with 9 bases between. CDR3 sequence reads: CASSLVARADTQYF. The CDR3 bases are TGTGCCAGCAGTTTAGTAGCGCGGGCAGATACGCAGTATTTT.

This clonotype was seen ten or more times. This chain joins TRBV7-2 and TRBJ2-7, with TRBD2 matching over 8 bases. The CDR3 totals 15 residues. Germline V gene lookup returns CDR1 SGHTA and CDR2 FQGNSA. The V and J ends lost 3 bases and 0 bases, in that order; junction bases with no gene match: 4. CDR3 in DNA: TGTGCCAGCAGCTTGGGACTAGGGGGCTCCTACGAGCAGTACTTC. Protein sequence: CASSLGLGGSYEQYF.

This clonotype was observed at least ten times. The chain is built from TRBV12-3 or TRBV12-4 and TRBJ2-1; 11 bases match TRBD2. This CDR3 is 17 amino acids long. V lost 7 bases and J lost 0; bases outside the gene matches: 8. The CDR3 is CASTPTSGSVSYNEQFF. The CDR3 DNA follows: TGTGCCAGCACCCCAACTAGCGGGAGTGTCTCCTACAATGAGCAGTTCTTC.

The table lists this clonotype with many counts. The chain joins TRBV2 to TRBJ2-7, with 9 bases matching TRBD1. Germline V gives CDR1 SNHLY, CDR2 FYNNEI. CDR3 length equals 14 residues. After removal of 6 bases from V and 2 bases from J, the junction contained 5 bases not matched to a gene. CDR3 DNA sequence: TGTGCCAGCAGCGGGACAGGGTCTACCTACGAGCAGTACTTC. It encodes CASSGTGSTYEQYF.

The chain couples TRBV5-1 to TRBJ2-5; D is unclear. The length of the CDR3 is 13 residues. Germline-derived CDR1 and CDR2 are SGHRS and YFSETQ. Trimming cost V 1 base and J 5 bases, with 9 bases left between them. This chain's CDR3 is CASSLPIGETQYF. CDR3 coding DNA: TGCGCCAGCAGCTTGCCTATCGGGGAGACCCAGTACTTC.

This clonotype was seen ten or more times. The V gene is TRBV11-2, the J gene TRBJ2-3; 8 bases are shared with TRBD2. V lost 3 bases to trimming and J lost 0 bases; unmatched junction nucleotides: 2. The CDR3 is made up of 15 amino acids. Germline assignment: CDR1 SGHAT and CDR2 FQNNGV. The CDR3 DNA follows: TGTGCCAGCAGCTTCGGGGGGGGAAGCACAGATACGCAGTATTTT. Translated, it gives CASSFGGGSTDTQYF.

The CDR3 coding sequence is TGCAGCGTTGCTCTCGCCTACCCTGGCACAGATACGCAGTATTTT. This gives the protein CSVALAYPGTDTQYF. The J gene is TRBJ2-3, the V gene TRBV29-1, with D unclear. The CDR3 loop spans 15 amino acids. CDR1 SQVTM and CDR2 ANQGSEA come from the germline V gene. V lost 4 bases and J lost 1, with 15 bases in between.

In this sample, this clonotype turned up many times. The chain carries TRBV29-1 and TRBJ2-2; 8 nucleotides align to TRBD1. J gave up 1 base and V 6 bases, and 4 bases lay outside the gene matches. Germline assignment: CDR1 SQVTM and CDR2 ANQGSEA. This CDR3 is built from 14 residues. The DNA of the CDR3 is TGCAGCGTAAGGACAGGGAGGAACACCGGGGAGCTGTTTTTT. Encoded protein: CSVRTGRNTGELFF.